Below are 28 T cell receptor beta chains sequenced from a single sample in a study of T cell repertoires in cytomegalovirus infection. TCRdb reprocessed the reads via MiXCR and lists one record per CDR3 protein. This table holds roughly 600,000 distinct CDR3 sequences, approximately 24% found once. Input material: CD8+ T cells from PBMCs. Every receptor here comes from a human donor in good health (CMV status not recorded). Some clones in this sample may be carry-over from other donors' samples.

A note on this clonotype: Since a much larger clone is just one base distant, this may be a read error. This chain connects TRBV12-3 or TRBV12-4 to TRBJ2-1; TRBD1 matches 10 bases. The CDR3 length is 14 residues. V gave up 9 bases and J gave up 2 bases; unmatched junction bases: 4. CDR3 region: CASKDRGAYNEQFF. The CDR3 coding sequence is TGTGCCAGTAAGGACAGGGGGGCCTACAATGAGCAGTTCTTC.

This clonotype came up many times. V usage is TRBV6-5 and J usage is TRBJ2-7; D is uncertain. V was cut by 0 bases and J by 0 bases, with 12 bases left in between. Germline values: CDR1 MNHEY, CDR2 SVGAGI. The CDR3 runs 16 residues. The CDR3 DNA is TGTGCCAGCAGTTACTCGGGCAGGCCCAGCTCCTACGAGCAGTACGTC. Amino acid sequence: CASSYSGRPSSYEQYV.

This chain links TRBV10-3 with TRBJ2-7; D is tentatively TRBD1 or TRBD2 (5 bases each). CDR3 length: 15 residues. V was trimmed by 6 bases and J by 2 bases, leaving 17 bases between them. Germline-derived CDR1 and CDR2 are ENHRY and SYGVKD. CDR3 region: CAISPPKVGAYEQYV. CDR3 DNA sequence: TGTGCCATCAGCCCCCCTAAGGTGGGGGCCTACGAGCAGTACGTC.

At least ten counts were recorded for this clonotype. This chain links TRBV7-6 with TRBJ2-1, with 10 bases matching TRBD1. Germline loops: CDR1 SGHVS, CDR2 FNYEAQ. The CDR3 runs 14 residues. Losses at the gene ends were 4 bases for V and 7 bases for J; bases not matched to a gene: 4. In nucleotides, the CDR3 is TGTGCCAGCAGCTCCTCGGGACAGGGGAATGAGCAGTTCTTC. As protein: CASSSSGQGNEQFF.

This clonotype was counted many times. This chain uses TRBV28 with TRBJ2-3, with D possibly TRBD1 on 6 matching bases. Trimming took off 3 bases at V and 2 bases at J, with 12 bases between the two ends. Germline CDR1 reads MDHEN; CDR2 reads SYDVKM. The CDR3 is made up of 15 amino acids. The CDR3 DNA sequence: TGTGCCAGCAGTTTTGATGGGGACAACACAGATACGCAGTATTTT. The encoded protein is CASSFDGDNTDTQYF.

This chain links TRBV6-2 or TRBV6-3 with TRBJ2-3; tentative D call: TRBD1 (5 bases). The germline V and J ends were trimmed by 2 bases and 0 bases, with 15 bases remaining between them. The CDR3 covers 17 residues. The germline gives CDR1 MNHEY, CDR2 SVGEGT. CDR3 in DNA: TGTGCCAGCAGTTACGCCCGACAGATAACTAGCACAGATACGCAGTATTTT. This codes for CASSYARQITSTDTQYF.

This clonotype was found once. A much larger clone lies one base from this, so it may be a read error. This chain joins TRBV7-3 and TRBJ1-5; D unresolved. Germline V lookup: CDR1 SGHTA, CDR2 FQGTGA. The CDR3 contains 16 residues. With 5 bases removed from V and 1 base from J, the gap between germline ends came to 15 bases. The CDR3 DNA follows: TGTGCCAGCAGCCCGATAGGGCTGGGGAGCAATCAGCCCCAGCATTTT. Residues: CASSPIGLGSNQPQHF.

This clonotype has only a few counts. V usage is TRBV20-1 and J usage is TRBJ2-1; TRBD2 matches at 9 bases. The CDR3 spans 18 residues. Germline V lookup: CDR1 DFQATT, CDR2 SNEGSKA (reference sequence). Germline trimming cut 0 bases from V and 3 bases from J; bases unmatched to any gene: 12. The CDR3 here is CSARDRGGAGGFYNEQFF. The CDR3 nucleotides read TGCAGTGCTAGAGATCGCGGTGGGGCGGGGGGGTTCTACAATGAGCAGTTCTTC.

This clonotype was seen only a few times. This chain links TRBV29-1 with TRBJ2-1; perhaps TRBD1 as D (5 bases). CDR1 is SQVTM and CDR2 is ANQGSEA in the germline V gene. The V gene lost 7 bases and the J gene lost 5 bases, with 12 bases spanning the gap. The CDR3 loop spans 12 amino acids. The DNA of the CDR3 is TGCAGCGCAGAGTGGGGCCACAATGAGCAGTTCTTC. Protein: CSAEWGHNEQFF.

The chain combines TRBV20-1 with TRBJ2-2, with D unresolved. V was clipped by 2 bases and J by 6 bases, with 13 bases between them. This CDR3 is 14 amino acids long. Germline values: CDR1 DFQATT, CDR2 SNEGSKA (reference sequence). CDR3 region: CSARRFTTPGELFF. The CDR3 nucleotides are TGCAGTGCTAGACGGTTTACGACTCCCGGGGAGCTGTTTTTT.

CDR3 DNA sequence: TGCGCCAGCAGCTTCCGGGACTCTCCCCGGATCCCTGAAGCTTTCTTT. The encoded protein is CASSFRDSPRIPEAFF. The chain uses TRBV5-1 and TRBJ1-1; a possible D gene is TRBD1 (5 bases). Germline V gives CDR1 SGHRS, CDR2 YFSETQ. V shed 2 bases and J shed 6 bases, with 20 bases lying between them. This CDR3 has 16 amino acids.

This clonotype was found many times. V and J are TRBV19 and TRBJ1-2; no reliable D call. The germline CDR1 and CDR2 sequences are LNHDA and SQIVND (reference sequence). V lost 3 bases to trimming and J lost 4 bases, with 15 bases between them. The CDR3 is 15 amino acids. The CDR3 region is CASSIYREIVYGYTF. CDR3 nucleotide sequence: TGTGCCAGTAGTATCTACCGGGAGATTGTCTATGGCTACACCTTC.

The chain joins TRBV12-3 or TRBV12-4 to TRBJ1-1, with D unclear. The germline V and J ends were trimmed by 4 bases and 5 bases, with 11 bases remaining between them. CDR3 length: 13 residues. CDR3 sequence: CASSSNSWTEAFF. For the CDR3, the DNA is TGTGCCAGCAGTTCTAATTCGTGGACTGAAGCTTTCTTT.

This clonotype was seen many times. The rearrangement joins TRBV6-5 to TRBJ2-4, with a possible D match to TRBD2 (5 bases). V lost 2 bases to trimming and J lost 10 bases, with 15 bases between them. Germline lookup yields CDR1 MNHEY and CDR2 SVGAGI. The CDR3 spans 14 residues. CDR3 amino acids: CASSYASPGEIQYF. The CDR3 DNA follows: TGTGCCAGCAGTTACGCGTCCCCCGGGGAGATTCAGTACTTC.

This clonotype was picked up many times. The V call is TRBV6-1, the J call TRBJ2-3, with 7 bases identical to TRBD1. The CDR3 is 15 residues long. Trimming at V came to 9 bases and at J to 0 bases, leaving 9 bases not matched to a gene. Germline loops: CDR1 MNHNS, CDR2 SASEGT. CDR3 sequence reads: CASRTGTASTDTQYF. The CDR3 nucleotides are TGTGCCAGTCGTACCGGGACAGCAAGCACAGATACGCAGTATTTT.

This clonotype has at least ten counts. The rearrangement links TRBV28 to TRBJ2-7; D tentatively reads TRBD1 or TRBD2 (6 bases each). The CDR3 spans 14 residues. Germline V CDR1 and CDR2: MDHEN, SYDVKM. Trimming removed 5 bases from V and 7 bases from J, with 18 bases in between. CDR3 region: CASSPIGGSGEQYV. The CDR3 region has the DNA TGTGCCAGCAGTCCCATAGGGGGGTCGGGGGAGCAGTACGTC.

This sequence joins TRBV12-5 and TRBJ2-7; no definite D call. Germline V lookup: CDR1 LGHNT, CDR2 FRNRAP. The V end lost 1 base, the J end lost 5 bases, and 6 bases lay between the germline ends. This CDR3 has 12 residues. The CDR3 region is CASGLGTDEQYF. DNA for the CDR3: TGTGCTAGTGGTTTGGGAACGGACGAGCAGTACTTC. The whole variable domain, filled in from reference TRBV12-5 and TRBJ2-7, reads DARVTQTPRHKVTEMGQEVTMRCQPILGHNTVFWYRQTMMQGLELLAYFRNRAPLDDSGMPKDRFSAEMPDATLATLKIQPSEPRDSAVYFCASGLGTDEQYFGPGTRLTVT.

This clonotype has only a few counts. The genes are TRBV27 and TRBJ2-1; D remains ambiguous. The CDR3 sequence is 13 residues long. Trimming left V 0 bases short and J 12 bases short, with 12 bases between. Germline V lookup: CDR1 MNHEY, CDR2 SMNVEV (reference sequence). This CDR3 is CASSLSARKGQFF. DNA of the CDR3: TGTGCCAGCAGTTTATCGGCCCGGAAGGGGCAGTTCTTC.

This clonotype was seen a handful of times. The J gene is TRBJ2-7, the V gene TRBV14; D remains unclear. Germline V CDR1 and CDR2: SGHDN, FVKESK. V lost 2 bases, J lost 3 bases, and 11 bases lay in between. This CDR3 is 14 amino acids long. CDR3 protein: CASSQTDNLYEQYV. The CDR3 DNA sequence: TGTGCCAGCAGCCAAACTGACAATCTCTACGAGCAGTACGTC.

This clonotype was seen a handful of times. This chain uses TRBV14 with TRBJ2-7; unclear D gene. Between the trimmed V and J ends, which lost 1 base and 5 bases, there was a span of 6 bases. The CDR3 spans 12 residues. Germline-derived CDR1 and CDR2 are SGHDN and FVKESK. CDR3 loop: CASSQVGHEQYF. The CDR3 region has the DNA TGTGCCAGCAGCCAAGTCGGACACGAGCAGTACTTC.

This clonotype has just a few counts. The chain couples TRBV6-1 to TRBJ2-2; TRBD1 agrees at 9 bases. The CDR3 is made up of 16 amino acids. Germline V gene lookup returns CDR1 MNHNS and CDR2 SASEGT. The V gene end was trimmed by 8 bases and the J gene end by 0 bases; junction bases not matched to a gene: 7. The CDR3 region has the DNA TGTGCCAGCGCTATTAGACAGGGGGCGAACACCGGGGAGCTGTTTTTT. As protein: CASAIRQGANTGELFF.

This clonotype has just a few counts. The V gene is TRBV14, the J gene TRBJ1-4; D is unresolved. With 1 base removed from V and 7 bases from J, the gap between germline ends came to 7 bases. CDR3 size: 13 residues. Germline V lookup: CDR1 SGHDN, CDR2 FVKESK. CDR3: CASSQVVREKLFF. CDR3 sequence (DNA): TGTGCCAGCAGCCAAGTAGTTCGTGAAAAACTGTTTTTT.

In its sample, this clonotype was seen a few times. The chain combines TRBV25-1 with TRBJ2-7; tentatively, D is TRBD2 (5 bases). The length of the CDR3 is 15 residues. Germline V gene sequence: CDR1 MGHDK, CDR2 SYGVNS. Trimming pared 9 bases from V and 2 bases from J, leaving 20 bases between. CDR3 sequence reads: CASLEQRSYPYEQYF. The CDR3 DNA reads as TGTGCCAGTTTGGAACAGCGGAGCTACCCCTACGAGCAGTACTTC.

This chain connects TRBV10-2 to TRBJ2-7; D is perhaps TRBD1 (5 bases). This CDR3 is 12 amino acids long. The germline V and J ends were trimmed by 7 bases and 2 bases, with 9 bases remaining between them. Germline loops: CDR1 WSHSY, CDR2 SAAADI. CDR3 sequence reads: CASIGATYEQYF. CDR3 sequence (DNA): TGCGCCAGCATTGGGGCCACCTACGAGCAGTACTTC.

This clonotype has a count of ten or more. This chain links TRBV6-6 with TRBJ2-2; no reliable D call. The V gene lost 0 bases and the J gene lost 3 bases, with 8 bases spanning the gap. The CDR3 has 15 amino acids. The germline gives CDR1 MNHNY, CDR2 SVGAGI (reference sequence). The CDR3 DNA reads TGTGCCAGCAGTTACTCGACCTATCACACCGGGGAGCTGTTTTTT. Its translation is CASSYSTYHTGELFF.

The chain is built from TRBV29-1 and TRBJ1-2; tentative D call: TRBD1 (5 bases). The CDR3 consists of 17 residues. The V end was cut by 7 bases, the J end by 3 bases, with 27 bases between. Germline V gene data show CDR1 as SQVTM and CDR2 as ANQGSEA. CDR3 amino acids: CSATLAQTAAGYYGYTF. The CDR3 DNA is TGCAGCGCCACGCTGGCCCAGACAGCCGCCGGGTACTATGGCTACACCTTC.

Concerning this clonotype itself: A much larger clone sits a single nucleotide away, making a read error possible. The rearrangement links TRBV25-1 to TRBJ1-1; the D is unclear. The CDR3 has 12 amino acids. Per germline, CDR1 MGHDK and CDR2 SYGVNS. CDR3 amino acids: CVSSGLISEAFF. The DNA of the CDR3 is TGTGTCAGCAGTGGCCTAATTTCTGAAGCTTTCTTT. The full variable domain, rest sourced from reference TRBV25-1 and TRBJ1-1, is EADIYQTPRYLVIGTGKKITLECSQTMGHDKMYWYQQDPGMELHLIHYSYGVNSTEKGDLSSESTVSRIRTEHFPLTLESARPSHTSQYLCVSSGLISEAFFGQGTRLTVV.

Ten or more counts support this clonotype. This chain connects TRBV7-9 to TRBJ2-2; tentatively, D is TRBD1 (6 bases). This CDR3 has 17 amino acids. Trimming cost V 6 bases and J 1 base, with 18 bases left between them. Germline V gene sequence: CDR1 SEHNR, CDR2 FQNEAQ (reference sequence). The CDR3 loop is CASSQAPTGKNTGELFF. Here the CDR3 DNA reads TGTGCCAGCAGTCAGGCTCCGACAGGAAAGAACACCGGGGAGCTGTTTTTT.